This is a list of T cell receptor beta chains from one sample in a study of T cell changes during pregnancy in multiple sclerosis. Assay: immunoSEQ multiplex PCR; the TCRdb copy retains only in-frame clones and omits some. The sample holds 130,000 or so clones, about 94% seen once. The material sequenced was peripheral blood, taken before pregnancy. The receptors come from a female donor with multiple sclerosis, enrolled in a pregnancy study. Each CDR3 is given with its conserved first and last residue. The order of the fields is V gene, J gene, D gene, CDR3 protein. The D gene is left open where the match is weak.

TRBV30	TRBJ2-1	TRBD1	CAALRDSLNEQFF
TRBV9	TRBJ2-6	.	CASSKQLTLSSGANVLTF
TRBV29-1	TRBJ2-7	TRBD1	CSAEGTGGYEQYF
TRBV30	TRBJ1-1	.	CAWSVGVTTGEAFF
TRBV13	TRBJ2-1	TRBD1	CASSPPPGQGEEQFF
TRBV5-4	TRBJ2-2	.	CASSLTSKSTGELFF
TRBV18	TRBJ2-5	TRBD2	CASSPQELAAQETQYF
TRBV2	TRBJ1-6	TRBD1	CASSAGDRVYNSPLHF
TRBV7-9	TRBJ2-1	TRBD2	CASSLATSGSRDEQFF
TRBV7-2	TRBJ1-5	.	CASSERGKPQHF
TRBV6-4	TRBJ1-3	.	CASSECSVDSSGNTIYF
TRBV23-1	TRBJ2-1	TRBD1	CASSRPTGVLRNEQFF
TRBV7-9	TRBJ1-2	.	CASSLGGYGYTF
TRBV29-1	TRBJ2-1	TRBD2	CSVEKTRGEFF
TRBV5-1	TRBJ2-1	TRBD2	CASRRASGSGEQFF
TRBV11-2	TRBJ1-1	.	CASSGGAGELDTEAFF
TRBV11-2	TRBJ1-1	.	CASSLVGGFGTEAFF
TRBV11-1	TRBJ2-7	.	CASSLSMSGETYF
TRBV19	TRBJ2-3	TRBD2	CASASGSRTDTQYF
TRBV9	TRBJ1-2	.	CASSGRGGYGYTF